The text below deals with one T cell receptor (beta chain). This entry comes from a study of early T cells in non-severe SARS-CoV-2 infection. As for the study in general: Alpha and beta chains were unpaired, from unsorted whole-blood bulk RNA.

As part of library construction, unique molecular identifiers were attached to individual cDNA molecules. TCRdb passed the 5' RACE reads through MiXCR, listing each CDR3 protein once. The data contain tens of thousands of distinct CDR3 sequences, around 7% of them singletons. The material was whole blood, obtained at baseline. This sequence was found in an adult who was a healthcare worker with PCR-confirmed SARS-CoV-2 infection or an uninfected control (not recorded which).

The CDR3 loop is CSVKQAYMNEKLFF. In DNA form, the CDR3 reads TGCAGCGTTAAACAGGCCTATATGAATGAAAAACTGTTTTTT. V usage is TRBV29-1 and J usage is TRBJ1-4; TRBD1 is a possible D gene (5 bases). V lost 5 bases and J lost 5, with 15 bases in between. The CDR3 consists of 14 residues. Germline CDR1 SQVTM, CDR2 ANQGSEA.